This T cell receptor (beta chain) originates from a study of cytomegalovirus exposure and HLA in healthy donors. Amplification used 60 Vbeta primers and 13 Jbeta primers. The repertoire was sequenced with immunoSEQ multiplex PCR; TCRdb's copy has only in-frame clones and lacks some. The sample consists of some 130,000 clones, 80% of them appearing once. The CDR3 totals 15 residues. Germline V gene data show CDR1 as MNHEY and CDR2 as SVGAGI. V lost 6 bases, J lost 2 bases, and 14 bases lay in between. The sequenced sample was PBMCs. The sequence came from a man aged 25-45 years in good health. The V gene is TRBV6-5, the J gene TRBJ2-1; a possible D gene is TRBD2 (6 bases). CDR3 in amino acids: CASRAGTSPYNEQFF. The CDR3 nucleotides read TGTGCCAGCAGGGCCGGGACTTCCCCCTACAATGAGCAGTTCTTC.